Sequencing of this T cell receptor (beta chain) was carried out in a study of T cells in Graves' hyperthyroidism and ophthalmopathy. The germline CDR1 and CDR2 sequences are SGHTA and FQGNSA. V dropped 0 bases and J dropped 7 bases, with 16 bases sitting between them. The length of the CDR3 is 16 residues. From RNA transcripts, TCR beta CDR3 regions were amplified. Carried out on the TCR CDR3, a first-round RT-PCR used the HTBI primer set. In TCRdb, the multiplex PCR reads were re-called with MiXCR into one record per CDR3 protein. The sample lists hundreds of thousands of distinct CDR3 sequences, approximately 19% seen once, with 3.7% in the top ten.

V gene TRBV7-2 combines with J gene TRBJ1-5; no clear D gene. The TCR sequence derives from a woman aged 18-29 years with Graves' hyperthyroidism. Sequencing used blood. CDR3 amino acids: CASSLALTSNGQPQHF. CDR3 sequence (DNA): TGTGCCAGCAGCTTAGCGTTGACGTCGAATGGGCAGCCCCAGCATTTT.